This T cell receptor beta chain was obtained from a study of T cells in Graves' hyperthyroidism and ophthalmopathy. Study-wide results and caveats: Using 13 V-J features, a model discriminated ophthalmopathy from stable hyperthyroidism.

The CDR3 spans 14 residues. Trimming cost V 2 bases and J 1 base, with 8 bases left between them. Germline lookup yields CDR1 ENHRY and CDR2 SYGVKD. This clonotype came up many times. What it binds is not known. Amplification yielded TCR beta CDR3 regions, with RNA transcripts as the source. During a first-round RT-PCR of the TCR CDR3, the HTBI primer set was used. TCRdb processed the multiplex PCR reads anew with MiXCR; each CDR3 protein has one entry. This sample has fewer than 700,000 distinct CDR3 sequences, with 17% found just once. Each diagnosis was grounded in clinical symptoms, serum thyroxine and TRAb, thyroid ultrasound, and orbital computed tomography.

This TCR was sampled from a woman aged 18-30 years with Graves' ophthalmopathy. The chain employs TRBV10-3 and TRBJ1-2; D may be TRBD1 (6 bases). Sample: blood. The CDR3 coding sequence is TGTGCCATCAGTGAGGAGGGGGTTAACTATGGCTACACCTTC. Its translation is CAISEEGVNYGYTF.